Sequencing of this TCR beta chain was carried out in a study of breast tumors, draining lymph nodes, adjacent tissues. Notes on the study in general: The data were judged consistent with most tumor T cells coming from lymph node and expanding in tumor. The lymph node origin of tumor T cells was framed as consistent with a hypothesis, not demonstrated. Tumors had less TCR diversity than lymph nodes, more than nontumor tissue.

Trimming cost V 1 base and J 13 bases; bases outside gene matches: 5. The CDR3 runs 14 residues. The V gene's germline CDR1 is MGHRA and CDR2 YSYEKL. As concerns this clonotype: Its specificity is not known.

Breast cancer patients provided tissue from their axillary draining lymph nodes. TCRdb ran MiXCR on the multiplex PCR reads and lists one entry per CDR3 protein. The sample lists nearly 110,000 distinct CDR3 sequences; 30% were seen once. The chain links TRBV4-1 to TRBJ2-2, with 11 nucleotides matching TRBD2. The sequence was obtained from a female donor with breast cancer. Some clones in this sample may be carry-over from other donors' samples. Sequenced: axillary lymph node tissue. The CDR3 reads CASSQVGLAGGLFF. The CDR3 nucleotides are TGCGCCAGCAGCCAAGTGGGTCTAGCGGGAGGGCTGTTTTTT.